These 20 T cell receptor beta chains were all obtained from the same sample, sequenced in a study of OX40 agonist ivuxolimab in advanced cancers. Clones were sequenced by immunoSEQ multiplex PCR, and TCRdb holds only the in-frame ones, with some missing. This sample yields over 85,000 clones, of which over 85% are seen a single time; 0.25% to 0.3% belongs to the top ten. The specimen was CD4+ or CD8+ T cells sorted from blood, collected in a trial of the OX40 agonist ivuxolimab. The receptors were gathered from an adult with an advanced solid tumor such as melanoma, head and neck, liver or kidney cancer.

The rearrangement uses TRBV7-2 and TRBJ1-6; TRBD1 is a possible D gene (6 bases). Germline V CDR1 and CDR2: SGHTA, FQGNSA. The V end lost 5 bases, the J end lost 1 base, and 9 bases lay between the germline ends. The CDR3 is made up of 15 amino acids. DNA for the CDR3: TGTGCCAGCAGCCAGGGGAGGTCCTATAATTCACCCCTCCACTTT. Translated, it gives CASSQGRSYNSPLHF. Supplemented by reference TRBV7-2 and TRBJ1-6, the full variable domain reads GAGVSQSPSNKVTEKGKDVELRCDPISGHTALYWYRQSLGQGLEFLIYFQGNSAPDKSGLPSDRFSAERTGGSVSTLTIQRTQQEDSAVYLCASSQGRSYNSPLHFGNGTRLTVT.

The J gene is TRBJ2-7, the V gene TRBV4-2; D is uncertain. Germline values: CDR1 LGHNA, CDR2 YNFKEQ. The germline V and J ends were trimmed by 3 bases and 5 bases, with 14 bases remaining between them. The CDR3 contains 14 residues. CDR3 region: CASSQLESVNEQYF. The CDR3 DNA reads TGTGCCAGCAGCCAGCTGGAGAGCGTGAACGAGCAGTACTTC.

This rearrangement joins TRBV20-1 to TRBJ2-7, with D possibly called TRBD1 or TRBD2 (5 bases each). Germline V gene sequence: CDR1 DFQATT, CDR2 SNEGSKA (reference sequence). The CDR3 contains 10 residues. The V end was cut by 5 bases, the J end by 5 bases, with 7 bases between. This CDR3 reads CSAGDHEQYF. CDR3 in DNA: TGCAGTGCTGGGGACCACGAGCAGTACTTC.

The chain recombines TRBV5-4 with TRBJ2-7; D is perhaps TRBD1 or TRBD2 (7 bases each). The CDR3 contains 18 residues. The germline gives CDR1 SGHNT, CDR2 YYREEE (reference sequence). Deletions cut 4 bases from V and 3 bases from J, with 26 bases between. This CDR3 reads CASSLGRGTAGFFYEQYF. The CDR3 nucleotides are TGTGCCAGCAGCCTAGGGAGGGGGACAGCAGGTTTTTTCTACGAGCAGTACTTC.

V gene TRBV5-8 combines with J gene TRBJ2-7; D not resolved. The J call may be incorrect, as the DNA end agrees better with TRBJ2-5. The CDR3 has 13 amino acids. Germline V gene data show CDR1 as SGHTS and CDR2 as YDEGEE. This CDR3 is CASILSLGETQYF. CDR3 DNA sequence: TGTGCCAGCATCCTATCCCTCGGAGAGACCCAGTACTTC.

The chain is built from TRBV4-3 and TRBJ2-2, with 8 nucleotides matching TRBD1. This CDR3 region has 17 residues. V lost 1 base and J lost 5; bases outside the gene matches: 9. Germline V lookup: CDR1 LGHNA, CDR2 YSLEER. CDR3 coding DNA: TGCGCCAGCAGCCAAGTCGGGCAGGGGGCGGGAACCGGGGAGCTGTTTTTT. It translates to CASSQVGQGAGTGELFF.

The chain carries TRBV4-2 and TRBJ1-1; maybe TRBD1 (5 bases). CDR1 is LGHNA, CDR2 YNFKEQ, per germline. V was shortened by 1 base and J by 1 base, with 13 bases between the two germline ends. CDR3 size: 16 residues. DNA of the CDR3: TGTGCCAGCAGCCAAGGGGGACTTTCGGGGAACACTGAAGCTTTCTTT. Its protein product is CASSQGGLSGNTEAFF.

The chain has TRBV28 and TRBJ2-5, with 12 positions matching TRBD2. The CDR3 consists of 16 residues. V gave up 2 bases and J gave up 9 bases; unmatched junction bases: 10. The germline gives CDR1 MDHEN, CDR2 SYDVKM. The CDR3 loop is CASSLSSTSGRRAQYF. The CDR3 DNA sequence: TGTGCCAGCAGTTTAAGCTCGACTAGCGGGAGACGAGCCCAGTACTTC. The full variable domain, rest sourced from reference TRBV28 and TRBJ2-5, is DVKVTQSSRYLVKRTGEKVFLECVQDMDHENMFWYRQDPGLGLRLIYFSYDVKMKEKGDIPEGYSVSREKKERFSLILESASTNQTSMYLCASSLSSTSGRRAQYFGPGTRLLVL.

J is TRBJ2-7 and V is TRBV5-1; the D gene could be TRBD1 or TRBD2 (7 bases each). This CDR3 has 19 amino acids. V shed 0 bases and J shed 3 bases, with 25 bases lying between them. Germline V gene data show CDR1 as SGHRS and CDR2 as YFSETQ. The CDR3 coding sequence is TGCGCCAGCAGCTTGGGAGGGGGCACGGGGCGAGCGGGAAACTACGAGCAGTACTTC. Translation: CASSLGGGTGRAGNYEQYF. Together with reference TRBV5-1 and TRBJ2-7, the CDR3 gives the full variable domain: KAGVTQTPRYLIKTRGQQVTLSCSPISGHRSVSWYQQTPGQGLQFLFEYFSETQRNKGNFPGRFSGRQFSNSRSEMNVSTLELGDSALYLCASSLGGGTGRAGNYEQYFGPGTRLTVT.

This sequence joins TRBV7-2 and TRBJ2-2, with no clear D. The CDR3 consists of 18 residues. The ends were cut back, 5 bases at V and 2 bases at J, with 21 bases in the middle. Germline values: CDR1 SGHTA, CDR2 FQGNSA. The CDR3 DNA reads TGTGCCAGCAGCGCAAGAGAACTCCACCACCTAAACACCGGGGAGCTGTTTTTT. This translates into CASSARELHHLNTGELFF. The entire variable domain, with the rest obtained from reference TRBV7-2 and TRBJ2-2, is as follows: GAGVSQSPSNKVTEKGKDVELRCDPISGHTALYWYRQSLGQGLEFLIYFQGNSAPDKSGLPSDRFSAERTGGSVSTLTIQRTQQEDSAVYLCASSARELHHLNTGELFFGEGSRLTVL.

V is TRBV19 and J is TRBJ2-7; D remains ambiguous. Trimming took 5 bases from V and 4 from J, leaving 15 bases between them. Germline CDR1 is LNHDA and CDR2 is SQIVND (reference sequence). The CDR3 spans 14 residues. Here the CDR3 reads CASSATFQTYEQYF. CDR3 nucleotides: TGTGCCAGTAGTGCTACTTTTCAGACATACGAGCAGTACTTC.

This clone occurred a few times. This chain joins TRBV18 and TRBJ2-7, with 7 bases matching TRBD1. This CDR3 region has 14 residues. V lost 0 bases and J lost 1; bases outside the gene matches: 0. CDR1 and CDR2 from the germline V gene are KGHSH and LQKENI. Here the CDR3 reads CASSPPGQSYEQYF. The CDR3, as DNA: TGTGCCAGCTCACCACCGGGACAGTCCTACGAGCAGTACTTC. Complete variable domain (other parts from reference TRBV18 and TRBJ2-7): NAGVMQNPRHLVRRRGQEARLRCSPMKGHSHVYWYRQLPEEGLKFMVYLQKENIIDESGMPKERFSAEFPKEGPSILRIQQVVRGDSAAYFCASSPPGQSYEQYFGPGTRLTVT.

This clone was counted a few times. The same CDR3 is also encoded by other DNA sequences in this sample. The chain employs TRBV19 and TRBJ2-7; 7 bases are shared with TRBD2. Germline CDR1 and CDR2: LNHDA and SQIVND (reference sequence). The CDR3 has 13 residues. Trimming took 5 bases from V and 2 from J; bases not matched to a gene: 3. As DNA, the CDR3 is TGTGCCAGTAGTGGGCTAGCGGCCTACGAGCAGTACTTC. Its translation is CASSGLAAYEQYF.

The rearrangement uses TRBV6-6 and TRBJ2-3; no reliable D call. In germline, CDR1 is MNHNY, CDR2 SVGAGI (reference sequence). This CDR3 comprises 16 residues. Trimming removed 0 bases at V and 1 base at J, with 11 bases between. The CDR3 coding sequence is TGTGCCAGCAGTTACTCGCTTCTAGGACGCACAGATACGCAGTATTTT. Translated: CASSYSLLGRTDTQYF.

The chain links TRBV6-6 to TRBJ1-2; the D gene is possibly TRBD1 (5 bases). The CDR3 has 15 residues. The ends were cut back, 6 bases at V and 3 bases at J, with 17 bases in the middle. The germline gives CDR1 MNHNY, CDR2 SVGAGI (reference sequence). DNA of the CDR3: TGTGCCAGCAGCCACGGGGGGGGGATCTACTATGGCTACACCTTC. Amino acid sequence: CASSHGGGIYYGYTF.

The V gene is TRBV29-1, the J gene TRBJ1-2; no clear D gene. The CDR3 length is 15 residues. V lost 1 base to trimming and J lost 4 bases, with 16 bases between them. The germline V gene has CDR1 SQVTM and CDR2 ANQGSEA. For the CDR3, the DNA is TGCAGCGTTGAAGTTTGGGTTGCGCAAGGCTATGGCTACACCTTC. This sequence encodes CSVEVWVAQGYGYTF.

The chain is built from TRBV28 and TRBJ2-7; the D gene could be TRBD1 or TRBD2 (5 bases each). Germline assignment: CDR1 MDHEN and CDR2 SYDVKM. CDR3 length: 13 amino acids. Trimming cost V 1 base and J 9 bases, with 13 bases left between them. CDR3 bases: TGTGCCAGCAGTTTATCCTCCACCGGGACGCAGTACTTC. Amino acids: CASSLSSTGTQYF.

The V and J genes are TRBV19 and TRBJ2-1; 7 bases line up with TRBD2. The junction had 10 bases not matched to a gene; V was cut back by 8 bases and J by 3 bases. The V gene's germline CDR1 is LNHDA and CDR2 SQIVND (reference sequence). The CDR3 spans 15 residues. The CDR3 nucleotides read TGTGCCAGTCTGGTGACGGCGGGGGACTACAATGAGCAGTTCTTC. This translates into CASLVTAGDYNEQFF.

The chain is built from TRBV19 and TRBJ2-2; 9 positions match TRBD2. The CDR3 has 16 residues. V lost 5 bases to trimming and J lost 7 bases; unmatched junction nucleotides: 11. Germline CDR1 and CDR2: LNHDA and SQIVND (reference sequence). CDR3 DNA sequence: TGTGCCAGTAGTCCTCTCCCGGGACTAGCCAGCGGGGAGCTGTTTTTT. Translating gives CASSPLPGLASGELFF.

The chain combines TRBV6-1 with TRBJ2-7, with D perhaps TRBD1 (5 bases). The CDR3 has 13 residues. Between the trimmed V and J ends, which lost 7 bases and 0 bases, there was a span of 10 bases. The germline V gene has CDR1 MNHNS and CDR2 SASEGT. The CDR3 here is CASTLQGSYEQYF. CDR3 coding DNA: TGTGCCAGCACCCTGCAGGGCTCCTACGAGCAGTACTTC.